This TCR beta chain derives from a study of Graves' ophthalmopathy and Graves' hyperthyroidism. Study results and limitations: Discriminating ophthalmopathy from stable hyperthyroidism, a 13-signature model attained a sensitivity of 87.88% and a specificity of 80% to 82%.

The study enrolled ophthalmopathy donors with moderate-to-severe activity, CAS ≥3, NOSPECS ≥4 and duration under 3 months. Patients were excluded if they had other autoimmune diseases or uncontrolled infections, and likewise if pregnancy or lactation applied. Amplifying from RNA transcripts, the study obtained TCR beta CDR3 regions. HTBI primers were used in a first-round RT-PCR, which preceded a second-round multiplex PCR. TCRdb re-analysed the multiplex PCR reads in MiXCR, keeping a single row per CDR3 protein. In the table there are about 740,000 distinct CDR3 sequences, approximately 40% of which are singletons. Germline CDR1 reads SQVTM; CDR2 reads ANQGSEA. The V end was cut by 7 bases, the J end by 1 base, with 22 bases between. The CDR3 is made up of 16 amino acids. This clonotype was observed at least ten times. The antigen is not known.

The chain recombines TRBV29-1 with TRBJ1-1; no reliable D call. Sequenced material: peripheral blood. The source is an adult man with Graves' ophthalmopathy. CDR3 bases: TGCAGCGCCGGCGGCGGGCGCCAACCAACGAACACTGAAGCTTTCTTT. Translating it yields CSAGGGRQPTNTEAFF.